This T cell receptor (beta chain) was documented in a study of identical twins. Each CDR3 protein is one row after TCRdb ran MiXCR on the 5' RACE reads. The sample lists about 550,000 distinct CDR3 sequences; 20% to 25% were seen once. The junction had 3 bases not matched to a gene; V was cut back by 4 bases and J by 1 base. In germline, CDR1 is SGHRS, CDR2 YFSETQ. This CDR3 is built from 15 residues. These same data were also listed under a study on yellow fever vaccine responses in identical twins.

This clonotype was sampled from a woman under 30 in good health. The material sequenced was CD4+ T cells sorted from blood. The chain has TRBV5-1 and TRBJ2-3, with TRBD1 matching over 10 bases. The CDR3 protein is CASSRGTGGTDTQYF. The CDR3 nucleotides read TGCGCCAGCAGCCGGGGGACAGGGGGCACAGATACGCAGTATTTT.